The following is a T cell receptor (beta chain) sequence with its context. Its antigen remains unidentified. The validation cohort, a group of 130 or so subjects, included the donors and was separate from the roughly 620-subject first cohort. The data were produced by immunoSEQ multiplex PCR, yet TCRdb's version contains in-frame clones alone and is incomplete. The sample has about 71,000 clones, around 95% seen once. This sample is part of a study of cytomegalovirus exposure and HLA in healthy donors. Study-wide results and caveats: Investigators reported around 150 TCR beta chains as tied to cytomegalovirus.

There are 13 residues in the CDR3. Germline V lookup: CDR1 MGHDK, CDR2 SYGVNS. Trimming removed 6 bases at V and 1 base at J, with 9 bases between. This sequence originates from a man between 18 and 29 years old in good health and CMV-seropositive. The specimen sequenced was PBMCs. V and J are TRBV25-1 and TRBJ2-5; D may be TRBD1 (5 bases). The CDR3 DNA sequence: TGTGCCAGCAGACCGACAGTCCAAGAGACCCAGTACTTC. This codes for CASRPTVQETQYF.